This T cell receptor (beta chain) came from a study of blood T cell repertoires in COVID-19. This clone was picked up one time. Germline V gives CDR1 LGHDT, CDR2 YNNKEL (reference sequence). With 0 bases removed from V and 5 bases from J, the gap between germline ends came to 13 bases. The CDR3 is 15 amino acids. Ages ranged from roughly 18 to 100 years, with residence in around 24 US areas. Clinical history reported by participants formed the basis on which cohorts were assigned. Only in-frame clones appear in the TCRdb table, and some are missing; sequencing was by immunoSEQ multiplex PCR. This table has over 200,000 clones, around 84% appearing once.

Sequencing used PBMCs or T cells enriched from blood (not recorded which). The chain recombines TRBV3-1 (or the pseudogene TRBV3-2) with TRBJ1-2; D may be TRBD1 (5 bases). The TCR was taken from a man aged 18 to 29 who had recovered from COVID-19. CDR3 residues: CASSQESSGGYGYTF. CDR3 nucleotides: TGTGCCAGCAGCCAAGAAAGCTCTGGGGGGTATGGCTACACCTTC.